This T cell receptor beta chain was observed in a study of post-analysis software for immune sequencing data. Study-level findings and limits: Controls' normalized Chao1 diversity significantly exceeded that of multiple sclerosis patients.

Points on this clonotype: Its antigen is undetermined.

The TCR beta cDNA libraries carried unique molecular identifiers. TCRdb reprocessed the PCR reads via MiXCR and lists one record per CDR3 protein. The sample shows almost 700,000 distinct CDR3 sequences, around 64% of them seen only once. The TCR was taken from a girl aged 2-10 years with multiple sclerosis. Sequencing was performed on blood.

The CDR3: CASSQDERGRYEQYF. DNA for the CDR3: TGTGCCAGCAGCCAAGATGAGAGGGGGCGGTACGAGCAGTACTTC. The chain links TRBV3-1 to TRBJ2-7; 7 nucleotides align to TRBD1. This CDR3 spans 15 amino acids. Germline trimming cut 0 bases from V and 4 bases from J; bases unmatched to any gene: 6. Per germline, CDR1 LGHDT and CDR2 YNNKEL (reference sequence).